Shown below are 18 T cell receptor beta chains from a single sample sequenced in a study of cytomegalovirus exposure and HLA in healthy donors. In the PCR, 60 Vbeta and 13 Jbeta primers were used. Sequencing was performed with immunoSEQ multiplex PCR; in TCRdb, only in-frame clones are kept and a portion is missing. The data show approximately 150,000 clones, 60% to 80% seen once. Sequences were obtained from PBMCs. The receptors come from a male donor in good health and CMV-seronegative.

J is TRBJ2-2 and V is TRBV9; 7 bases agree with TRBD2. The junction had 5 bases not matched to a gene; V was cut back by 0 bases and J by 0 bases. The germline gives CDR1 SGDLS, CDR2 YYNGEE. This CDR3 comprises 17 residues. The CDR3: CASSVAYGGTNTGELFF. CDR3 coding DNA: TGTGCCAGCAGCGTAGCTTACGGGGGGACGAACACCGGGGAGCTGTTTTTT.

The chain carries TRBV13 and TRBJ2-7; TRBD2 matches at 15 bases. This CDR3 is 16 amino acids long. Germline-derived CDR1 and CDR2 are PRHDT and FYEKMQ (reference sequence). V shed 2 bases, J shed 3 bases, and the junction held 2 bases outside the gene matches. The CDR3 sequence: CASSLWGLAGGYEQYF. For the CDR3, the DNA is TGTGCCAGCAGCTTATGGGGACTAGCGGGAGGCTACGAGCAGTACTTC. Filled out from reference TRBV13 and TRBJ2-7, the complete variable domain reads AAGVIQSPRHLIKEKRETATLKCYPIPRHDTVYWYQQGPGQDPQFLISFYEKMQSDKGSIPDRFSAQQFSDYHSELNMSSLELGDSALYFCASSLWGLAGGYEQYFGPGTRLTVT.

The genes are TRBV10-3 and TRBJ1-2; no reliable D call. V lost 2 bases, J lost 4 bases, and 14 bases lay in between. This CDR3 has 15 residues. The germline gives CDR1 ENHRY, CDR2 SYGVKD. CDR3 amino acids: CAISERYSTIYGYTF. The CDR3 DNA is TGTGCCATCAGTGAGAGGTACTCCACTATCTATGGCTACACCTTC.

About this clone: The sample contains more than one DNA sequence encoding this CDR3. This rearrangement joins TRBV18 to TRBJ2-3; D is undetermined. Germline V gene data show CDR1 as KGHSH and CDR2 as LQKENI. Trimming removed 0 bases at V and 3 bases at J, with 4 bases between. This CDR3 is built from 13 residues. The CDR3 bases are TGTGCCAGCTCACCACCGAGTACAGATACGCAGTATTTT. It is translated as CASSPPSTDTQYF.

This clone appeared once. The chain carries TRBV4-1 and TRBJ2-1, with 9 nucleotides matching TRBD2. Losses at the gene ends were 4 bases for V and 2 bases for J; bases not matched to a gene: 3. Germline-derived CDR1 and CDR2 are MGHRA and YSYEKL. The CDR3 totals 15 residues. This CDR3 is CASSPRGGAYNEQFF. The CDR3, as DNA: TGCGCCAGCAGCCCCCGCGGGGGGGCCTACAATGAGCAGTTCTTC.

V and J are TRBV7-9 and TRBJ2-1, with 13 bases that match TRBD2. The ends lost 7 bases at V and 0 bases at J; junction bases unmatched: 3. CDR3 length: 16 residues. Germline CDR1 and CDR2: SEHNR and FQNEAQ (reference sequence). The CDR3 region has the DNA TGTGCCAGCACCCGGACTAGCGGGAGCTCCTACAATGAGCAGTTCTTC. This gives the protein CASTRTSGSSYNEQFF.

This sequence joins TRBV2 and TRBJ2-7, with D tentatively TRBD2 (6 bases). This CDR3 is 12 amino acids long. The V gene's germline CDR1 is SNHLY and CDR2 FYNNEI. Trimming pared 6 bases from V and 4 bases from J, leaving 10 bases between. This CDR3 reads CASRISGYEQYF. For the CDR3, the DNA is TGTGCCAGCAGAATTAGCGGTTACGAGCAGTACTTC. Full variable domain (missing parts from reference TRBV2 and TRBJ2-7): EPEVTQTPSHQVTQMGQEVILRCVPISNHLYFYWYRQILGQKVEFLVSFYNNEISEKSEIFDDQFSVERPDGSNFTLKIRSTKLEDSAMYFCASRISGYEQYFGPGTRLTVT.

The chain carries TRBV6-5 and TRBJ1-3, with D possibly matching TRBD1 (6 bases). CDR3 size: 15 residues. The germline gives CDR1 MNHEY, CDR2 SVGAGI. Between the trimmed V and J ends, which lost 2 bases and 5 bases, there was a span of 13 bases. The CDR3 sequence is CASSYLQGVRNTIYF. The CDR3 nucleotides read TGTGCCAGCAGTTACCTACAGGGTGTTCGAAACACCATATATTTT.

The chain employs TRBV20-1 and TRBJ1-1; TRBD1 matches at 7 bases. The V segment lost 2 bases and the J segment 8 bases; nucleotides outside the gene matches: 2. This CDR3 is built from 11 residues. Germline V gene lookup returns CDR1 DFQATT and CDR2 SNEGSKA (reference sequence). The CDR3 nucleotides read TGCAGTGCTAGACCGGGACAGGAAGCTTTCTTT. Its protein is CSARPGQEAFF.

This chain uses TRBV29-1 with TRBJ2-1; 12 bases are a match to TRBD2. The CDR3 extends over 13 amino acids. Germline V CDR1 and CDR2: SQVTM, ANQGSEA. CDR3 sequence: CSAQMTSGGEQFF. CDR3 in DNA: TGCAGTGCTCAGATGACTAGCGGGGGTGAGCAGTTCTTC.

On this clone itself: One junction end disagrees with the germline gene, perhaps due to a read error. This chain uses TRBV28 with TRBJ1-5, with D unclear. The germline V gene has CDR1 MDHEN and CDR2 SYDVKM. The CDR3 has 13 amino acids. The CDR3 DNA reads TGTGCCAGCAGTTTGAAAGGGCGGGAGGTGTTTTTTTTT. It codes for CASSLKGREVFFF.

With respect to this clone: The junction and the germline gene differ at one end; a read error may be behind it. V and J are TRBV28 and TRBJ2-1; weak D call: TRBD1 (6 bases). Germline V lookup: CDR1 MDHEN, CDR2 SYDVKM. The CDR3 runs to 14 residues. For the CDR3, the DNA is TGTGCCAGCAGTATGGTAGGGGGTAGACGAGGGTTGCTCTTC. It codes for CASSMVGGRRGLLF. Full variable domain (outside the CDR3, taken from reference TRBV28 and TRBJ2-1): DVKVTQSSRYLVKRTGEKVFLECVQDMDHENMFWYRQDPGLGLRLIYFSYDVKMKEKGDIPEGYSVSREKKERFSLILESASTNQTSMYLCASSMVGGRRGLLFGPGTRLTVL.

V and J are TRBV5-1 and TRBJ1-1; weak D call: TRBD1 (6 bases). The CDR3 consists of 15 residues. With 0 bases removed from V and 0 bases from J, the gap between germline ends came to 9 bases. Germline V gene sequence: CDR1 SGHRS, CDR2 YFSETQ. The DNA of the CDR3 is TGCGCCAGCAGCTTGGAACAGGGCATGAACACTGAAGCTTTCTTT. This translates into CASSLEQGMNTEAFF.

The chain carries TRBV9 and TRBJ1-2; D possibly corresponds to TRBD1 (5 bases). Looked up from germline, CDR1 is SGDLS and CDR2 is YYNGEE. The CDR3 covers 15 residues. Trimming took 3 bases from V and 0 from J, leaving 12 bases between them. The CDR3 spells CASSATGASNYGYTF. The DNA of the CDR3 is TGTGCCAGCAGCGCCACAGGTGCCTCTAACTATGGCTACACCTTC.

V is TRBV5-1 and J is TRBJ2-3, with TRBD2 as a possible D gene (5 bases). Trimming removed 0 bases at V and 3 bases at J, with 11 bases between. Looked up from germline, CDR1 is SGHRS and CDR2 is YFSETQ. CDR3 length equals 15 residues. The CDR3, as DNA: TGCGCCAGCAGCTTGGGGGTTGGGGAGACAGATACGCAGTATTTT. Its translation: CASSLGVGETDTQYF.

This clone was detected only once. The CDR3 sequence is CASSLGSRVSYNEQFF. CDR3 nucleotides: TGTGCCAGCAGCTTAGGGAGCAGGGTATCCTACAATGAGCAGTTCTTC. This rearrangement joins TRBV11-2 to TRBJ2-1; perhaps TRBD1 as D (5 bases). With 1 base removed from V and 1 base from J, the gap between germline ends came to 11 bases. CDR1 and CDR2 from the germline V gene are SGHAT and FQNNGV. This CDR3 contains 16 residues.

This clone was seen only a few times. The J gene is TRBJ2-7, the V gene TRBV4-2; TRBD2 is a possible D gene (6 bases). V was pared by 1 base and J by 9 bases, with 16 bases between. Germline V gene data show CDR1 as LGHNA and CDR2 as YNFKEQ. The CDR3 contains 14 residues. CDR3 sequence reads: CASSQAGLEGWQYF. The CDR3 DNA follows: TGTGCCAGCAGCCAAGCTGGTCTGGAGGGATGGCAGTACTTC.

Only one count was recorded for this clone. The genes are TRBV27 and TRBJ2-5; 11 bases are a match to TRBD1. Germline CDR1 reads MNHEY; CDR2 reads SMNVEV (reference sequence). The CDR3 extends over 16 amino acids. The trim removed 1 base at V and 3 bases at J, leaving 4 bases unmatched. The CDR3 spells CASSLLGQGDEETQYF. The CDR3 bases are TGTGCCAGCAGTTTATTGGGACAGGGGGATGAAGAGACCCAGTACTTC.